This T cell receptor (beta chain) was retrieved from a study of neurological immune-mediated disorders. The germline V gene has CDR1 SGHRS and CDR2 YFSETQ. With 3 bases removed from V and 7 bases from J, the gap between germline ends came to 19 bases. The CDR3 contains 15 residues. Findings of the study overall: The greatest TCR clonal expansion occurred in HTLV-1-associated myelopathy and the least in multiple sclerosis, which fell below healthy controls. Expanded clones shared no CDR3 amino acid sequences across subjects, suggesting private repertoires in all groups. One cluster of related CDR3 sequences contained, by phylogenetic grouping, the repertoires of 18 of 34 multiple sclerosis patients and formed a possible signature.

Many counts were recorded for this clonotype. What it recognizes is unknown. TCRdb independently ran MiXCR on the 5' RACE reads; one entry per CDR3 protein. The sample shows about 55,000 distinct CDR3 sequences, about 4% of them seen only once. This sequence was found in a woman aged 40 to 49 with multiple sclerosis. Sequenced material: CD4+ T cells from blood. The V and J genes are TRBV5-1 and TRBJ2-5; possibly TRBD1 or TRBD2 for D (5 bases each). The CDR3 loop is CASSWGTERLGTQYF. The CDR3, as DNA: TGCGCCAGCAGCTGGGGGACCGAACGCTTGGGGACCCAGTACTTC.